This T cell receptor beta chain was retrieved from a study of tumor-infiltrating lymphocytes in primary liver carcinoma. In addition to blood RNA drawn from unsorted whole blood, germline DNA was extracted. A primer in the constant region served to generate TCR beta cDNA from approximately 500 ng of total RNA. Libraries covering TCR beta were generated through three nested multiplex PCR rounds (using a slightly modified ARM-PCR). MiXCR, applied by TCRdb to the multiplex PCR reads, yields one record per CDR3 protein. The data show about 210,000 distinct CDR3 sequences, approximately 65% seen once. Points on this clonotype: Its specificity is unknown. A much larger clone differs by one base, so this may be a read error.

Findings and limits, study-wide: Tumor top-250-clone fractions significantly exceeded those of blood (p = 0.039).

Sequences were obtained from peripheral blood. This clonotype originated in a woman aged 60 to 75 with primary liver carcinoma and hepatitis B virus infection.

The CDR3 reads CASSITWGYVGETQYF. For the CDR3, the DNA is TGCGCCAGCTCCATAACTTGGGGATATGTTGGGGAGACCCAGTACTTC. This rearrangement joins TRBV4-1 to TRBJ2-5; the D is unclear. The germline V gene encodes CDR1 MGHRA and CDR2 YSYEKL. This CDR3 region has 16 residues. The V and J ends lost 8 bases and 5 bases respectively, with 24 bases between them.